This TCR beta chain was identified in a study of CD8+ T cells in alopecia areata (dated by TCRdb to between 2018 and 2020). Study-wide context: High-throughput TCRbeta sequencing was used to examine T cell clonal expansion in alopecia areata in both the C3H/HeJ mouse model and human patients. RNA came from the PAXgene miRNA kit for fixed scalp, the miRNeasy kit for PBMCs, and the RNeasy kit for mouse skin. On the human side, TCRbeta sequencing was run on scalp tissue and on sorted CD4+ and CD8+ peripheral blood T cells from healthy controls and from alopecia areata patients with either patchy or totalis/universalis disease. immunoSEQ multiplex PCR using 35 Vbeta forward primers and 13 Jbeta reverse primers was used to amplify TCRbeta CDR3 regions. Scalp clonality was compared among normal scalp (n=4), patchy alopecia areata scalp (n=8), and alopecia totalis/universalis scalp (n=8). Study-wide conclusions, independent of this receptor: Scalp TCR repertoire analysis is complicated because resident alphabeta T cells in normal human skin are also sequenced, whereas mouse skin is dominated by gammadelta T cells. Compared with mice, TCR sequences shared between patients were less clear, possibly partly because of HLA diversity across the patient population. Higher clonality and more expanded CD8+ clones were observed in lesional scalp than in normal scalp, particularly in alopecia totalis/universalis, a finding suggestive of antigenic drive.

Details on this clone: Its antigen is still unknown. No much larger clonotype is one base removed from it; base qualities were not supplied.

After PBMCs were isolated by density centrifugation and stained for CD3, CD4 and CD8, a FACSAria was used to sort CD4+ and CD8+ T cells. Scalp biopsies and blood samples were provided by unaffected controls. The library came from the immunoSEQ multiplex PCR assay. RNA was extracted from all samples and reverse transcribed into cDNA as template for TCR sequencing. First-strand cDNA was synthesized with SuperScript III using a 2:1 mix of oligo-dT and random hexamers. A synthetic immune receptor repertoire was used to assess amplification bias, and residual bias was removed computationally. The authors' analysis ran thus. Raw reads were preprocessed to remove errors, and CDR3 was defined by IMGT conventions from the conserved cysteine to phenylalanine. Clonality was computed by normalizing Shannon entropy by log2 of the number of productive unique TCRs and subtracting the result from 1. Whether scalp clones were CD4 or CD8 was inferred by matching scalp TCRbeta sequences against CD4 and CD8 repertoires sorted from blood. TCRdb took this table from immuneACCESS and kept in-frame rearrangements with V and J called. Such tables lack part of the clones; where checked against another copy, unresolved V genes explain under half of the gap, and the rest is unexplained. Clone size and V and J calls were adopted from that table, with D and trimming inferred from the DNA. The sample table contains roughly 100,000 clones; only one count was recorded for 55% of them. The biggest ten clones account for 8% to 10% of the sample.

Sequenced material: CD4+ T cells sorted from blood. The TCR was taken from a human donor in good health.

The CDR3 loop reads CASTRSMVNEKLFF. The base sequence is TGTGCCAGTACCCGGAGCATGGTAAATGAAAAACTGTTTTTT. The chain couples TRBV7-9 to TRBJ1-4; no D segment can be confidently identified. From cysteine to phenylalanine, the CDR3 is 14 amino acids long. The only DNA kept is the CDR3, 42 bases in frame from the first base. Trimming costs V 9 bases and J 5 bases, and their ends lie 16 bases apart. For CDR1 and CDR2, the germline V gene (reference sequence) lists SEHNR and FQNEAQ.